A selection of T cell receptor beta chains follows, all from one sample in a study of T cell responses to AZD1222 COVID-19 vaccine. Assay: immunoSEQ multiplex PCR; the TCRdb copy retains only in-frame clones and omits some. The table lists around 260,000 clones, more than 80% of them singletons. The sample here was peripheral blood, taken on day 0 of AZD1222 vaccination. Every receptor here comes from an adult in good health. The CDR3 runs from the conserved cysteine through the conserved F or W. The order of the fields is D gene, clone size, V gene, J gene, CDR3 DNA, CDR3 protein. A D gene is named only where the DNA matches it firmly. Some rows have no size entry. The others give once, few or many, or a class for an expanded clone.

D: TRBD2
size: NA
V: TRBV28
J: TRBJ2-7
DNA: TGTGCCAGCAGTTCGGCTAGCGGGTGGAACGAGCAGTACTTC
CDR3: CASSSASGWNEQYF

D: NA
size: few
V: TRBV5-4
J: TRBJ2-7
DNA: TGTGCCAGCAGCCCGGCAGGAACTTACGAGCAGTACTTC
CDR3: CASSPAGTYEQYF

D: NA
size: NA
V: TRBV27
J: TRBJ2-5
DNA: TGTGCCAGCAGTCCCTCAGCGGTTCAAGAGACCCAGTACTTC
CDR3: CASSPSAVQETQYF

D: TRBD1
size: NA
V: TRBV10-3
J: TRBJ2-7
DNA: TGTGCCATCAGTGGAGGACAGGGAAGAACCAACGAGCAGTACTTC
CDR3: CAISGGQGRTNEQYF

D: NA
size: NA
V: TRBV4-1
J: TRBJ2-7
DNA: TGCGCCAGCAGCCAACGCGAGCAGGGTGGAAAATACGAGCAGTACTTC
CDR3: CASSQREQGGKYEQYF

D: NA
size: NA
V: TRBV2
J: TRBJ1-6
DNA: TGTGCCAGCAGCAGGGACATGGACACCCTCCACTTT
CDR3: CASSRDMDTLHF

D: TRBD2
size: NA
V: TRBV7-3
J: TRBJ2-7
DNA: TGTGCCAGCAGCGCCAGCGGGGGGGCATCCTACGAGCAGTACTTC
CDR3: CASSASGGASYEQYF

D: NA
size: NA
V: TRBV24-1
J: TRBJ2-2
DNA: TGTGCCACCAGTGATCCGACAGGGAACACCGGGGAGCTGTTTTTT
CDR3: CATSDPTGNTGELFF

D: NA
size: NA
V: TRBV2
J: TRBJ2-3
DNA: TGTGCCAGCGGGACGCAAAGCACAGATACGCAGTATTTT
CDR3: CASGTQSTDTQYF

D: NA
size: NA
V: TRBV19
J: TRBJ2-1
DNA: TGTGCCAGTAGTATTCTCATCCGGAATGAGCAGTTCTTC
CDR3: CASSILIRNEQFF

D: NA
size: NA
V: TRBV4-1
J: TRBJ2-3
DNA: TGCGCCAGCAGCCAAGACAGCCCCACAGATACGCAGTATTTT
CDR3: CASSQDSPTDTQYF

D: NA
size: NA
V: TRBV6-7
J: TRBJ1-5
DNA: TGTGCCAGCAGTTTCGAAGCAAGCAATCAGCCCCAGCATTTT
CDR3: CASSFEASNQPQHF

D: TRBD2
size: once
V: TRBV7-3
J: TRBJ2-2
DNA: TGTGCCAGCAGCTTATCTCCTAGCGGAGTCACCGGGGAGCTGTTTTTT
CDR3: CASSLSPSGVTGELFF

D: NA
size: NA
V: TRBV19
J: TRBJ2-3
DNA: TGTGCCACCTCGCCCTCTAGCACAGATACGCAGTATTTT
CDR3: CATSPSSTDTQYF

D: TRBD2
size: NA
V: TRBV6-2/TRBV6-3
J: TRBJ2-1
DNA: TGTGCCAGCAGTCCCGGACCCCCGACTAGCGGTCGGAGGTATAATGAGCAGTTCTTC
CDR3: CASSPGPPTSGRRYNEQFF

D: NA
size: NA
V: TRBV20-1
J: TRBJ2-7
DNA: TGCAGTGCGGGTACCAACTACGAGCAGTACTTC
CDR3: CSAGTNYEQYF

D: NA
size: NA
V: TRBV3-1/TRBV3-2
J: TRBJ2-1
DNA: TGTGCCAGCAGCCAAGCGCGGGCCCAGACCTACAATGAGCAGTTCTTC
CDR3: CASSQARAQTYNEQFF

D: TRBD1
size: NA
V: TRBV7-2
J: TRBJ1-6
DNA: TGTGCCAGCAGCCCGAAGACAGGGGGGACTTATAATTCACCCCTCCACTTT
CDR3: CASSPKTGGTYNSPLHF

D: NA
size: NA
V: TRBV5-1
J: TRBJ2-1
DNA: TGCGCCAGCAGCTTGGATGAGGGGCGCGGCGGTGAGCAGTTCTTC
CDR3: CASSLDEGRGGEQFF